Shown below are 26 T cell receptor beta chains from a single sample sequenced in a study of blood T cells in healthy people across ages. PCR was performed a second time for roughly 7 to 12 cycles using a sample-barcoded 5' primer and a J-beta primer mix. In TCRdb, the 5' RACE reads were re-called with MiXCR into one record per CDR3 protein. Of approximately 1.5 million distinct CDR3 sequences listed, approximately 43% were seen once; the top ten hold under 5%. The sequenced sample consisted of blood. The receptors were sampled from a woman younger than 35 in good health.

The V gene is TRBV6-2 or TRBV6-3, the J gene TRBJ2-7; either TRBD1 or TRBD2 may supply D (5 bases each). The V end was cut by 0 bases, the J end by 4 bases, with 16 bases between. There are 16 residues in the CDR3. Germline V gives CDR1 MNHEY, CDR2 SVGEGT. In DNA form, the CDR3 reads TGTGCCAGCAGTTACTCCAACCGGGGACCAGTTTACGAGCAGTACTTC. The encoded protein is CASSYSNRGPVYEQYF.

The chain links TRBV7-9 to TRBJ1-6, with 7 positions matching TRBD1. V gave up 5 bases and J gave up 8 bases; unmatched junction bases: 9. The CDR3 has 15 amino acids. CDR1 is SEHNR, CDR2 FQNEAQ, per germline (reference sequence). This CDR3 reads CASSPRQGTHSPLHF. The CDR3 DNA reads TGTGCCAGCAGCCCAAGACAGGGAACCCATTCACCCCTCCACTTT.

The chain links TRBV6-5 to TRBJ1-1, with a weak D call TRBD1 (6 bases). The germline gives CDR1 MNHEY, CDR2 SVGAGI. This CDR3 has 14 residues. Trimming shortened V by 5 bases and J by 5 bases, and 15 bases separated the two germline ends. The DNA for the CDR3 is TGTGCCAGCAGTACCCGGGGGCGGGGGACTGAAGCTTTCTTT. This translates into CASSTRGRGTEAFF.

This clonotype was seen once. The chain has TRBV20-1 and TRBJ2-7; D unclear. This CDR3 comprises 15 residues. The ends were cut back, 1 base at V and 7 bases at J, with 20 bases in the middle. Germline CDR1 DFQATT, CDR2 SNEGSKA (reference sequence). As DNA, the CDR3 is TGCAGTGCTAGAGGTCTCGCTGTGCTCTACAATGAGCAGTACTTC. This gives the protein CSARGLAVLYNEQYF.

V usage is TRBV20-1 and J usage is TRBJ2-3; the D is unclear. Trimming removed 0 bases from V and 4 bases from J, with 8 bases in between. The CDR3 has 13 amino acids. Germline V lookup: CDR1 DFQATT, CDR2 SNEGSKA (reference sequence). The DNA for the CDR3 is TGCAGTGCTAGAGATCCCTTCGCAGATACGCAGTATTTT. Translating gives CSARDPFADTQYF.

Concerning this clonotype: A much larger clone differs by one base, so this may be a read error. The chain has TRBV6-5 and TRBJ1-4; TRBD1 might be the D (6 bases). V gave up 6 bases and J gave up 7 bases, with 15 bases separating them. The CDR3 length is 14 residues. CDR1 MNHEY and CDR2 SVGAGI come from the germline V gene. CDR3 region: CASRYGGQGEKLFF. The CDR3 nucleotides are TGTGCCAGCAGGTACGGGGGGCAGGGTGAAAAACTGTTTTTT.

This clonotype showed up just a few times. The rearrangement joins TRBV20-1 to TRBJ2-7; 9 nucleotides align to TRBD1. From germline, CDR1 is DFQATT and CDR2 SNEGSKA (reference sequence). V lost 0 bases, J lost 3 bases, and 6 bases stayed unmatched. This CDR3 region has 15 residues. DNA for the CDR3: TGCAGTGCTAGAGACCGGGACAGGGCAGACTACGAGCAGTACTTC. Its protein product is CSARDRDRADYEQYF.

This clonotype was seen a few times. V and J are TRBV29-1 and TRBJ1-1; D ambiguous. The CDR3 is 12 residues long. V lost 5 bases, J lost 7 bases, and 14 bases lay in between. Per germline, CDR1 SQVTM and CDR2 ANQGSEA. The CDR3 sequence: CSVQGRTGEAFF. The CDR3 bases are TGCAGCGTTCAAGGGAGGACCGGTGAAGCTTTCTTT.

This rearrangement joins TRBV27 to TRBJ2-7; 8 nucleotides agree with TRBD1. The CDR3 has 15 residues. The J segment lost 7 bases and the V segment lost 3 bases, leaving 11 bases of the junction unmatched. Germline values: CDR1 MNHEY, CDR2 SMNVEV (reference sequence). Written as DNA, the CDR3 is TGTGCCAGCAGTTTTGGGGGACAGGTTTTCAGAGAGCAGTACTTC. It yields the protein CASSFGGQVFREQYF.

The J gene is TRBJ2-1, the V gene TRBV9; D is unclear. Looked up from germline, CDR1 is SGDLS and CDR2 is YYNGEE. Trimming took off 1 base at V and 4 bases at J, with 18 bases between the two ends. The CDR3 consists of 17 residues. CDR3 coding DNA: TGTGCCAGCAGCGTATGGGTCCAGCCCCGCTCTTACAATGAGCAGTTCTTC. Encoded protein: CASSVWVQPRSYNEQFF.

V usage is TRBV29-1 and J usage is TRBJ1-2; TRBD1 agrees at 8 bases. Germline CDR1 SQVTM, CDR2 ANQGSEA. The CDR3 length is 12 residues. The V gene end was trimmed by 6 bases and the J gene end by 4 bases; junction bases not matched to a gene: 4. In DNA, the CDR3 is TGCAGCGTGCCAGGGGGCGGCTATGGCTACACCTTC. Protein sequence: CSVPGGGYGYTF.

J is TRBJ2-1 and V is TRBV18, with D tentatively TRBD1 or TRBD2 (6 bases each). Trimming stripped 6 bases from V and 6 bases from J, with 21 bases between. Germline V gene sequence: CDR1 KGHSH, CDR2 LQKENI. The CDR3 covers 16 residues. The CDR3 here is CASSTRRGASCNEQFF. The CDR3 nucleotides read TGTGCCAGCTCCACTCGAAGGGGGGCTTCTTGCAATGAGCAGTTCTTC.

The chain uses TRBV29-1 and TRBJ1-2, with TRBD1 as a possible D gene (5 bases). CDR3 length equals 12 residues. The V gene lost 8 bases and the J gene lost 8 bases, with 18 bases spanning the gap. The germline V gene has CDR1 SQVTM and CDR2 ANQGSEA. The CDR3 is CSSNVGLGGYTF. Here the CDR3 DNA reads TGCAGCTCGAACGTGGGGCTAGGAGGCTACACCTTC.

The genes are TRBV20-1 and TRBJ2-4; D unresolved. This CDR3 is built from 14 residues. Trimming pared 0 bases from V and 3 bases from J, leaving 9 bases between. Germline V CDR1 and CDR2: DFQATT, SNEGSKA (reference sequence). Here the CDR3 reads CSARESWDKNIQYF. Written as DNA, the CDR3 is TGCAGTGCTAGAGAATCCTGGGACAAAAACATTCAGTACTTC.

This clonotype was observed a few times. The rearrangement uses TRBV21-1 and TRBJ2-7. TRBV21-1 is a pseudogene locus. The CDR3 is made up of 13 amino acids. CDR3: CASSGSRGYEQYF. For the CDR3, the DNA is TGTGCCAGCAGCGGATCTAGAGGCTACGAGCAGTACTTC.

The chain carries TRBV20-1 and TRBJ2-1; D is ambiguous. The J call is in doubt because the DNA end fits TRBJ2-7 better. This CDR3 comprises 13 residues. Germline assignment: CDR1 DFQATT and CDR2 SNEGSKA (reference sequence). CDR3 amino acids: CSASVRTYNEQYF. CDR3 coding DNA: TGCAGTGCTAGTGTACGAACCTACAATGAGCAGTACTTC.

The gene calls are TRBV20-1 and TRBJ2-1; D gene ambiguous. Germline V gene data show CDR1 as DFQATT and CDR2 as SNEGSKA (reference sequence). V was cut by 0 bases and J by 5 bases, with 8 bases left in between. The CDR3 length is 13 residues. CDR3 loop: CSARESADNEQFF. The CDR3 DNA is TGCAGTGCTAGAGAATCGGCGGACAATGAGCAGTTCTTC.

This clonotype was seen a few times. J is TRBJ2-3 and V is TRBV7-2; 12 bases are a match to TRBD2. Germline CDR1 is SGHTA and CDR2 is FQGNSA. V lost 0 bases and J lost 3; bases outside the gene matches: 4. The CDR3 spans 17 residues. Written as DNA, the CDR3 is TGTGCCAGCAGCTTAGCGGGGACTAGCGGGCGAACAGATACGCAGTATTTT. Its translation: CASSLAGTSGRTDTQYF. The full variable domain, with the rest looked up from reference TRBV7-2 and TRBJ2-3, is GAGVSQSPSNKVTEKGKDVELRCDPISGHTALYWYRQSLGQGLEFLIYFQGNSAPDKSGLPSDRFSAERTGGSVSTLTIQRTQQEDSAVYLCASSLAGTSGRTDTQYFGPGTRLTVL.

The chain has TRBV20-1 and TRBJ2-7; no reliable D call. Germline-derived CDR1 and CDR2 are DFQATT and SNEGSKA (reference sequence). CDR3 length: 13 residues. Deletions cut 2 bases from V and 0 bases from J, with 8 bases between. For the CDR3, the DNA is TGCAGTGCTAGAACCTCTTCCTCCTACGAGCAGTACTTC. Its protein is CSARTSSSYEQYF.

This rearrangement joins TRBV6-5 to TRBJ1-2; D perhaps matches TRBD1 (5 bases). Per germline, CDR1 MNHEY and CDR2 SVGAGI. This CDR3 is 14 amino acids long. Trimming shortened V by 4 bases and J by 7 bases, and 16 bases separated the two germline ends. The CDR3 sequence: CASSLGRLGGGYTF. The CDR3 bases are TGTGCCAGCAGTTTAGGACGGCTGGGGGGTGGCTACACCTTC.

To note about this clonotype: Sequence at one end of the junction differs from germline and may be a read error. The CDR3: CASTSGRNNQPQHF. The CDR3 DNA is TGCGCCAGCACCTCAGGCAGGAACAATCAGCCCCAGCATTTT. The rearrangement uses TRBV6-6 and TRBJ1-5, with unresolved D. The CDR3 is made up of 14 amino acids. Germline assignment: CDR1 MNHNY and CDR2 SVGAGI (reference sequence).

The DNA for the CDR3 is TGTGCCAGCAGCACCGGGTTCCAAGAGACCCAGTACTTC. It encodes CASSTGFQETQYF. This rearrangement joins TRBV11-2 to TRBJ2-5, with D hard to call. Germline loops: CDR1 SGHAT, CDR2 FQNNGV. V lost 5 bases and J 1 base, leaving 8 bases between the germline ends. This CDR3 is 13 amino acids long.

This chain uses TRBV28 with TRBJ2-7, with 8 nucleotides matching TRBD2. The germline V gene has CDR1 MDHEN and CDR2 SYDVKM. The CDR3 extends over 15 amino acids. The V segment lost 6 bases and the J segment 0 bases; nucleotides outside the gene matches: 7. In DNA, the CDR3 is TGTGCCAGCAGCCCCCGGGGGGGTTTCTCCTACGAGCAGTACTTC. Encoded protein: CASSPRGGFSYEQYF.

This clonotype has a count of ten or more. The V call is TRBV6-5, the J call TRBJ2-3; possibly TRBD2 for D (5 bases). Trimming took 6 bases from V and 7 from J, leaving 23 bases between them. Per the germline V gene, CDR1 is MNHEY and CDR2 is SVGAGI. The CDR3 loop spans 16 amino acids. The CDR3 nucleotides are TGTGCCAGCAGCCCTCTCTCCGCCAGGACTGGGAATACGCAGTATTTT. This encodes CASSPLSARTGNTQYF.

This clonotype occurred a few times. The chain uses TRBV11-2 and TRBJ2-1, with 9 bases lining up with TRBD2. V lost 7 bases and J lost 4; bases outside the gene matches: 8. The CDR3 is 15 amino acids. Germline V gene lookup returns CDR1 SGHAT and CDR2 FQNNGV. In DNA, the CDR3 is TGTGCCAGCACCAGAGCCCTAGCGGGGTACAATGAGCAGTTCTTC. Its protein is CASTRALAGYNEQFF.

The V call is TRBV6-1, the J call TRBJ2-1, with no clear D. Per the germline V gene, CDR1 is MNHNS and CDR2 is SASEGT. V dropped 3 bases and J dropped 6 bases, with 9 bases sitting between them. This CDR3 spans 13 amino acids. CDR3 sequence reads: CASSDWSGNEQFF. The CDR3 DNA reads TGTGCCAGCAGTGATTGGTCCGGCAATGAGCAGTTCTTC.